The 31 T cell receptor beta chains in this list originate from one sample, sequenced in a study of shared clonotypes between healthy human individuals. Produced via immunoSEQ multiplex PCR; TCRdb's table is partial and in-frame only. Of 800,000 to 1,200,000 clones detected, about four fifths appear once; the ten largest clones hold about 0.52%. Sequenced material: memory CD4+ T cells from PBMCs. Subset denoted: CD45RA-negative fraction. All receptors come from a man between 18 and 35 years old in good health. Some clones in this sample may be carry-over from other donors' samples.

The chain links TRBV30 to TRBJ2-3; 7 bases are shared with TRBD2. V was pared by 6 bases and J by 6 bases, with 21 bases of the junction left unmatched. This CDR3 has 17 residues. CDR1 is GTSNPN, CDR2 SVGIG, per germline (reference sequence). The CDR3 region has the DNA TGTGCCTGCGGTAGTGGGGGTCGCGGGAGAAGGAGGGATACGCAGTATTTT. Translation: CACGSGGRGRRRDTQYF.

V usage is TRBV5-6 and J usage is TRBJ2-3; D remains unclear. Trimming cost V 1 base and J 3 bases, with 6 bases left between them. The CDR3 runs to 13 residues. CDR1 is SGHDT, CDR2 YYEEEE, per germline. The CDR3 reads CASSLMLTDTQYF. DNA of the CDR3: TGTGCCAGCAGCTTGATGTTAACAGATACGCAGTATTTT.

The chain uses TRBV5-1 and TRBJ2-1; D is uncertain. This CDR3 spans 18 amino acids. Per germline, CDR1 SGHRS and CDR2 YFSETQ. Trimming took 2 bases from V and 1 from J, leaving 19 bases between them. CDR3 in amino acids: CASSLEAPRSWSYNEQFF. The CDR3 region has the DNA TGCGCCAGCAGCTTAGAGGCGCCCCGGTCGTGGTCCTACAATGAGCAGTTCTTC.

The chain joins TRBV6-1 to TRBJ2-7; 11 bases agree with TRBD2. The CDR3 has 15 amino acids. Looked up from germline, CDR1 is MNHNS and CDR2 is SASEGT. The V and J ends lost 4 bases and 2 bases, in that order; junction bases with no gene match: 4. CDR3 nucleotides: TGTGCCAGCAGTGTTGGTAGCGGGAGGGCCTACGAGCAGTACTTC. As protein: CASSVGSGRAYEQYF.

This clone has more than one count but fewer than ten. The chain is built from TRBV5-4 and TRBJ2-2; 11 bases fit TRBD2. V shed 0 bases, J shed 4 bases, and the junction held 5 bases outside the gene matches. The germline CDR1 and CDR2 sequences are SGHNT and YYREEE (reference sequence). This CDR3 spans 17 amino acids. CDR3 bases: TGTGCCAGCAGCTTGGGAGGGACTAGCGGCATCACCGGGGAGCTGTTTTTT. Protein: CASSLGGTSGITGELFF.

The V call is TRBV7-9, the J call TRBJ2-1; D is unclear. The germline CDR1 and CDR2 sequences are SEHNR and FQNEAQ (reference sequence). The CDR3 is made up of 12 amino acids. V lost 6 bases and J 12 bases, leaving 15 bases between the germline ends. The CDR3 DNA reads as TGTGCCAGCAGTCGTGGACCTCTGGGGCAGTTCTTC. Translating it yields CASSRGPLGQFF.

The CDR3 DNA reads as TGTGCCACCGCCTTTTCTAACTATGGCTACACCTTC. Protein sequence: CATAFSNYGYTF. V is TRBV28 and J is TRBJ1-2; D not certain. CDR3 length: 12 residues. Germline loops: CDR1 MDHEN, CDR2 SYDVKM. V lost 10 bases and J lost 0, with 9 bases in between.

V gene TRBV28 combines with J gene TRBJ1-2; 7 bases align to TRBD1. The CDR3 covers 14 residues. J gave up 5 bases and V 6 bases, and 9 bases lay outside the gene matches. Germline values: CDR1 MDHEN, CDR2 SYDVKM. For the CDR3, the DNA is TGTGCCAGCAGATCCCCGGCCAGGGGGTATGGCTACACCTTC. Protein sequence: CASRSPARGYGYTF.

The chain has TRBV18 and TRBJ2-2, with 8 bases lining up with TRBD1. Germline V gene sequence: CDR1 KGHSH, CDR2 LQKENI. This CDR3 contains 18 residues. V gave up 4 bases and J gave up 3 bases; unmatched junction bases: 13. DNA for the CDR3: TGTGCCAGCTCACTAAACGTAGCCGGGACAGGCGACACCGGGGAGCTGTTTTTT. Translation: CASSLNVAGTGDTGELFF.

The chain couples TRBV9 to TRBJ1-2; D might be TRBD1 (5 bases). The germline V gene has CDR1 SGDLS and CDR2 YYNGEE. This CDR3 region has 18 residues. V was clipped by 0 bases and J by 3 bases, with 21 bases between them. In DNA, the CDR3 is TGTGCCAGCAGCGTAGCCGACCGGCCGGGGCGACTAGACTATGGCTACACCTTC. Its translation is CASSVADRPGRLDYGYTF.

This CDR3 reads CASSRTGGTNEKLFF. CDR3 coding DNA: TGTGCCAGTAGTAGAACCGGTGGGACTAATGAAAAACTGTTTTTT. The rearrangement uses TRBV19 and TRBJ1-4; D gene uncertain. The CDR3 consists of 15 residues. Trimming shortened V by 4 bases and J by 2 bases, and 11 bases separated the two germline ends. Germline V gene sequence: CDR1 LNHDA, CDR2 SQIVND (reference sequence).

This chain's CDR3 is CASSLVPVQETQYF. CDR3 sequence (DNA): TGTGCCAGCAGCTTGGTTCCAGTGCAAGAGACCCAGTACTTC. The genes are TRBV5-6 and TRBJ2-5, with D unclear. The CDR3 spans 14 residues. The germline V gene has CDR1 SGHDT and CDR2 YYEEEE. Trimming stripped 0 bases from V and 2 bases from J, with 8 bases between.

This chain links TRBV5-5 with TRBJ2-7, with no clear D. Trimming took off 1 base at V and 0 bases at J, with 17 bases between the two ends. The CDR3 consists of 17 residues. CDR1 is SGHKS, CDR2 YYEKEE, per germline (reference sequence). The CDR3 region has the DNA TGTGCCAGCAGCTTGTTTCTATCGGAACATGGCTCCTACGAGCAGTACTTC. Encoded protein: CASSLFLSEHGSYEQYF.

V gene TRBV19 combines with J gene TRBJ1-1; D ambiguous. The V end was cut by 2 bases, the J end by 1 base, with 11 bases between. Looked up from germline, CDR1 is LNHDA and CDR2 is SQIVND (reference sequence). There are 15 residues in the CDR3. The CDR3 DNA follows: TGTGCCAGTAGTATAATGTGGCAGAGGAACACTGAAGCTTTCTTT. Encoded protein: CASSIMWQRNTEAFF.

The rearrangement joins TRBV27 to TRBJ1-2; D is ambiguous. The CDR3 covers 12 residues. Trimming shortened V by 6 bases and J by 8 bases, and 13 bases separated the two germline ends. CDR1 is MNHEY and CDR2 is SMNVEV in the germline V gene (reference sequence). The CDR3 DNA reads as TGTGCCAGCAGGAAATCATCCATGGGCTACACCTTC. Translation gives CASRKSSMGYTF.

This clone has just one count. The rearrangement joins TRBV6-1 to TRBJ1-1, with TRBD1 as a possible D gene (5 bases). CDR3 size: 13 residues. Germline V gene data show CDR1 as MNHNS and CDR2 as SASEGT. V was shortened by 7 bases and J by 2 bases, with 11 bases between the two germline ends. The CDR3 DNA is TGTGCCAGCACGGGTCAGGGAAACACTGAAGCTTTCTTT. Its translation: CASTGQGNTEAFF.

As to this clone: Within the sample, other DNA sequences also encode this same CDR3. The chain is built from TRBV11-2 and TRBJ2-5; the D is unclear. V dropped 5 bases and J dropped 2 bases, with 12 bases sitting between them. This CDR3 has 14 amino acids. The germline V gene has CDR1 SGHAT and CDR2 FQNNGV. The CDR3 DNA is TGTGCCAGCAGCCCCTCCGATTCTCAAGAGACCCAGTACTTC. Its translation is CASSPSDSQETQYF.

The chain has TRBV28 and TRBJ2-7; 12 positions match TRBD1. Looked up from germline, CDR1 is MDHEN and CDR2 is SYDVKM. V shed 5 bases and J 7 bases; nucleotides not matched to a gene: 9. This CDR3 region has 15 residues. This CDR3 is CASSVTGQGAREQYF. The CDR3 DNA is TGTGCCAGCAGTGTAACGGGACAGGGGGCGAGGGAGCAGTACTTC.

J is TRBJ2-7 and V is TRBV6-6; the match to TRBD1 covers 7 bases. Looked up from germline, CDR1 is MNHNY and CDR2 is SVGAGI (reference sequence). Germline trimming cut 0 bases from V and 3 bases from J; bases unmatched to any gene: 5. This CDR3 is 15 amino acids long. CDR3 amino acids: CASSYSSRGFYEQYF. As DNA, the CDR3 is TGTGCCAGCAGTTACTCAAGCAGGGGGTTCTACGAGCAGTACTTC.

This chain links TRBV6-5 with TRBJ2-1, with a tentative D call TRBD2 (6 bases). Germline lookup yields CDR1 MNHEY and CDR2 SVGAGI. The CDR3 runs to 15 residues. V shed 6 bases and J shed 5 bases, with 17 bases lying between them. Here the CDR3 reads CASSPPGRRDNEQFF. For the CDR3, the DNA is TGTGCCAGCAGCCCCCCCGGTCGGAGGGACAATGAGCAGTTCTTC.

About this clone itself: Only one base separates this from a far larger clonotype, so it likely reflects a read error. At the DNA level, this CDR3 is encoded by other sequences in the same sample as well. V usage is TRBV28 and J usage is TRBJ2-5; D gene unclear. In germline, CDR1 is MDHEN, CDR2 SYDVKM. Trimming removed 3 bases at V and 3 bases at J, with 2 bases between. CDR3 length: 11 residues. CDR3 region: CASSFEETQYF. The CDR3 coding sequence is TGTGCCAGCAGTTTTGAAGAGACCCAGTACTTC.

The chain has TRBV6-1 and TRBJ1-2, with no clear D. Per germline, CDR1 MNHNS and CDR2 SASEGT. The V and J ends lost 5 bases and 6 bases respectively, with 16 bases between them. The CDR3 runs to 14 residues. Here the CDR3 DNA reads TGTGCCAGCAGTAACCCATGGGAAGATAATGGCTACACCTTC. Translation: CASSNPWEDNGYTF.

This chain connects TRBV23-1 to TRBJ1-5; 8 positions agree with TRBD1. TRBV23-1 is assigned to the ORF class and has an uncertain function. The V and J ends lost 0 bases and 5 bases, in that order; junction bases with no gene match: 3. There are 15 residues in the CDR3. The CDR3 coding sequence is TGCGCCAGCAGTCAATCGACGACAGGGGATCAGCCCCAGCATTTT. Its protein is CASSQSTTGDQPQHF.

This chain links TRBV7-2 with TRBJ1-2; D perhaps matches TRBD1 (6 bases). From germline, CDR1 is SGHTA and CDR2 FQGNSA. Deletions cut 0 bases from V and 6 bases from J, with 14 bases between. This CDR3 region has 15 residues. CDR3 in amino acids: CASSLAQQGLNGYTF. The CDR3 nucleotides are TGTGCCAGCAGCTTAGCGCAACAGGGACTAAATGGCTACACCTTC. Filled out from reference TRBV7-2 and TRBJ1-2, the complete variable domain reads GAGVSQSPSNKVTEKGKDVELRCDPISGHTALYWYRQSLGQGLEFLIYFQGNSAPDKSGLPSDRFSAERTGGSVSTLTIQRTQQEDSAVYLCASSLAQQGLNGYTFGSGTRLTVV.

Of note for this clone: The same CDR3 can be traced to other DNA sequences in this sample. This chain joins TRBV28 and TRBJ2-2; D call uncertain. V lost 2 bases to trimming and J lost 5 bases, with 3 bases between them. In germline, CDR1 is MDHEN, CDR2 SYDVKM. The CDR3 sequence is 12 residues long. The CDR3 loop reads CASSLGTGELFF. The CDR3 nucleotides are TGTGCCAGCAGTTTAGGTACCGGGGAGCTGTTTTTT.

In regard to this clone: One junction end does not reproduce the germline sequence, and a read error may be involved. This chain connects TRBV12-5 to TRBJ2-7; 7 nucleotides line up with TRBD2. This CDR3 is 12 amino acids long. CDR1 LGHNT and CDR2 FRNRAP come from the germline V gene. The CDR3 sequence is CASGLGTGRVHF. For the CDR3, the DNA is TGTGCTAGTGGTTTGGGAACTGGGAGGGTACACTTC.

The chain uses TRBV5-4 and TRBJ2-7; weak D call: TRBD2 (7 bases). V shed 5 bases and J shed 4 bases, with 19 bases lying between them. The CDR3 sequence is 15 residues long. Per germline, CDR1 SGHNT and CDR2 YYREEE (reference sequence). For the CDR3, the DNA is TGTGCCAGCAGTTTACAGGGAGGGGGTGGTTACGAGCAGTACTTC. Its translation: CASSLQGGGGYEQYF.

CDR3 bases: TGTGCCAGCAGCTTAGGCCTAGGGACGCTAAACACCGGGGAGCTGTTTTTT. It yields the protein CASSLGLGTLNTGELFF. The chain employs TRBV13 and TRBJ2-2; D is tentatively TRBD1 or TRBD2 (5 bases each). The germline gives CDR1 PRHDT, CDR2 FYEKMQ (reference sequence). The CDR3 is 17 residues long. Trimming removed 0 bases at V and 2 bases at J, with 13 bases between.

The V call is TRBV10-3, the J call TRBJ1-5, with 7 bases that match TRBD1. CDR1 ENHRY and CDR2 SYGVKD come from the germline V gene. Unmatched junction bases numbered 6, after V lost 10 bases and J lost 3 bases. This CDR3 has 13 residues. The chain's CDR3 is CASTGVYNQPQHF. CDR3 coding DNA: TGTGCCAGCACAGGGGTGTACAATCAGCCCCAGCATTTT.

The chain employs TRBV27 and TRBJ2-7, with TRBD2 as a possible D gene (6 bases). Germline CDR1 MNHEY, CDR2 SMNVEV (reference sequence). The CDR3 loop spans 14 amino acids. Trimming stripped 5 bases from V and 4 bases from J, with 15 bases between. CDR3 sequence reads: CASSLLARAYEQYF. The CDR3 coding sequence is TGTGCCAGCAGTCTACTAGCCAGAGCTTACGAGCAGTACTTC.

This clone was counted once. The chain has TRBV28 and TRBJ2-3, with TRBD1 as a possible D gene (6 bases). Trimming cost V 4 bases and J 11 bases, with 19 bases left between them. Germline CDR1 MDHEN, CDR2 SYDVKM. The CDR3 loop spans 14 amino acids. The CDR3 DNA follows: TGTGCCAGCAGTTCGATACCCCAGGGGCCCCAGCAGTATTTT. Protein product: CASSSIPQGPQQYF.